This is a list of T cell receptor beta chains from one sample in a study of T cells in localized non-small cell lung cancer. The repertoire was sequenced with immunoSEQ multiplex PCR; TCRdb's copy has only in-frame clones and lacks some. The sample lists about 1,200 clones, around a third seen once, with roughly 9.8% in the top ten. The sample consisted of lung tumor tissue, taken before any cancer treatment. These receptors originate from a male donor aged 60 or older with stage I lung adenocarcinoma. CDR3s include the opening cysteine and the closing phenylalanine or tryptophan. A D gene is named only where the DNA matches it firmly. Size values are once, few and many counts, or a class for expanded clones, and some rows have none.

v_call: TRBV19
cdr3_length: 16
clone_size: .
d_call: .
j_call: TRBJ2-6
cdr3_nt: TGTGCCAGTAGTAGTCGCGGGTTCTCTGGGGCCAACGTCCTGACTTTC
cdr3_aa: CASSSRGFSGANVLTF

v_call: TRBV19
cdr3_length: 13
clone_size: .
d_call: .
j_call: TRBJ2-7
cdr3_nt: TGTGCCAGTAGTTCCTGGGACTTTAGTGAGCAGTACTTC
cdr3_aa: CASSSWDFSEQYF

v_call: TRBV30
cdr3_length: 17
clone_size: once
d_call: TRBD1
j_call: TRBJ1-1
cdr3_nt: TGTGCCTGGAGTTGTAACAGGGGGAAAAGTTCGAGCACTGAAGCTTTCTTT
cdr3_aa: CAWSCNRGKSSSTEAFF

v_call: TRBV13
cdr3_length: 16
clone_size: medium-sized
d_call: .
j_call: TRBJ1-6
cdr3_nt: TGTGCCAGCAGCTTAGAGGGAGGAGGGGCTAGTTCACCCCTCCACTTT
cdr3_aa: CASSLEGGGASSPLHF

v_call: TRBV7-5
cdr3_length: 14
clone_size: few
d_call: .
j_call: TRBJ2-1
cdr3_nt: TGTGCCAGCAGCAAGGGACACCTTAACAATGAGCAGTTCTTC
cdr3_aa: CASSKGHLNNEQFF

v_call: TRBV19
cdr3_length: 15
clone_size: once
d_call: .
j_call: TRBJ1-1
cdr3_nt: TGTGCCAGTAGTATCAGGGCTGGGGGGAACACTGAAGCTTTCTTT
cdr3_aa: CASSIRAGGNTEAFF

v_call: TRBV18
cdr3_length: 14
clone_size: .
d_call: TRBD2
j_call: TRBJ2-7
cdr3_nt: TGTGCCAGCTCATCCGGGACTAGCGGGTACGAGCAGTACTTC
cdr3_aa: CASSSGTSGYEQYF

v_call: TRBV14
cdr3_length: 16
clone_size: .
d_call: TRBD2
j_call: TRBJ2-3
cdr3_nt: TGTGCCAGCAGCCACGGTAGCGGGGGGGCCAAAGATACGCAGTATTTT
cdr3_aa: CASSHGSGGAKDTQYF

v_call: TRBV23-1
cdr3_length: 15
clone_size: .
d_call: .
j_call: TRBJ2-7
cdr3_nt: TGCGCCAGCAGTCAATCGTGCAACCCCTCCTACGAGCAGTACTTC
cdr3_aa: CASSQSCNPSYEQYF

v_call: TRBV28
cdr3_length: 14
clone_size: .
d_call: .
j_call: TRBJ2-5
cdr3_nt: TGTGCCAGCAGAACCCCGGACGGCCGTGAGACCCAGTACTTC
cdr3_aa: CASRTPDGRETQYF

v_call: TRBV14
cdr3_length: 17
clone_size: .
d_call: .
j_call: TRBJ1-4
cdr3_nt: TGTGCCAGCAGCCAACGGGGGACCCTGGCTACTAATGAAAAACTGTTTTTT
cdr3_aa: CASSQRGTLATNEKLFF

v_call: TRBV6-8
cdr3_length: 14
clone_size: few
d_call: .
j_call: TRBJ2-1
cdr3_nt: TGTGCCAGCAGCAAGACTGGACAGTACAATGAGCAGTTCTTC
cdr3_aa: CASSKTGQYNEQFF

v_call: TRBV11-3
cdr3_length: 15
clone_size: few
d_call: .
j_call: TRBJ1-1
cdr3_nt: TGTGCCAGCAGCTTGTTAATGGGCCCGCCGGCTGAAGCTTTCTTT
cdr3_aa: CASSLLMGPPAEAFF

v_call: TRBV11-3
cdr3_length: 14
clone_size: large
d_call: .
j_call: TRBJ1-1
cdr3_nt: TGTGCCAGCAGTGCCACGGGGTCGCGGGGAGAAGCTTTCTTT
cdr3_aa: CASSATGSRGEAFF

v_call: TRBV9
cdr3_length: 14
clone_size: few
d_call: .
j_call: TRBJ2-2
cdr3_nt: TGTGCCAGCAGCGTTAGGCAGGAGGTCGGGGAGCTGTTTTTT
cdr3_aa: CASSVRQEVGELFF

v_call: TRBV18
cdr3_length: 15
clone_size: .
d_call: TRBD2
j_call: TRBJ2-7
cdr3_nt: TGTGCCAGCTCATTAAAGCGGGGGGTCGCCTACGAGCAGTACTTC
cdr3_aa: CASSLKRGVAYEQYF

v_call: TRBV6-8
cdr3_length: 15
clone_size: few
d_call: TRBD1
j_call: TRBJ1-2
cdr3_nt: TGTGCCAGCAGTACACTTCGGACAGGGCGTGCTGGCTACACCTTC
cdr3_aa: CASSTLRTGRAGYTF

v_call: TRBV18
cdr3_length: 15
clone_size: .
d_call: .
j_call: TRBJ1-1
cdr3_nt: TGTGCCAGCTCTCCACGGAGGGCGCGGGACACTGAAGCTTTCTTT
cdr3_aa: CASSPRRARDTEAFF

v_call: TRBV4-1
cdr3_length: 15
clone_size: .
d_call: .
j_call: TRBJ1-1
cdr3_nt: TGCGCCAGCAGCCAAGAGTTCAGGATATACACTGAAGCTTTCTTT
cdr3_aa: CASSQEFRIYTEAFF

v_call: TRBV6-8
cdr3_length: 17
clone_size: few
d_call: .
j_call: TRBJ2-3
cdr3_nt: TGTGCCAGCAGTTACGGTTTTAGTGGGGGACGCACAGATACGCAGTATTTT
cdr3_aa: CASSYGFSGGRTDTQYF

v_call: TRBV9
cdr3_length: 15
clone_size: few
d_call: TRBD2
j_call: TRBJ2-5
cdr3_nt: TGTGCCAGCAGCGTCCTCACTAGCGGTGTGGAGACCCAGTACTTC
cdr3_aa: CASSVLTSGVETQYF

v_call: TRBV7-4
cdr3_length: 14
clone_size: few
d_call: .
j_call: TRBJ2-2
cdr3_nt: TGTGCCAGCAGTTTCGGGGGTCTCTCCGGGGAGCTGTTTTTT
cdr3_aa: CASSFGGLSGELFF

v_call: TRBV11-3
cdr3_length: 15
clone_size: .
d_call: .
j_call: TRBJ2-3
cdr3_nt: TGTGCCAGCAGCCTCCGGGAAATCAGCACAGATACGCAGTATTTT
cdr3_aa: CASSLREISTDTQYF

v_call: TRBV6-8
cdr3_length: 17
clone_size: .
d_call: TRBD2
j_call: TRBJ2-2
cdr3_nt: TGTGCCAGCAGTTCCTCAGATCGCGGGGGACGCACCGGGGAGCTGTTTTTT
cdr3_aa: CASSSSDRGGRTGELFF

v_call: TRBV28
cdr3_length: 14
clone_size: .
d_call: .
j_call: TRBJ2-3
cdr3_nt: TGTGCCAGCAGACCGTGGCTCCGCACAGATACGCAGTATTTT
cdr3_aa: CASRPWLRTDTQYF

v_call: TRBV6-8
cdr3_length: 13
clone_size: .
d_call: .
j_call: TRBJ1-1
cdr3_nt: TGTGCCAGCAGTTATCGGTTTATGGCTGAAGCTTTCTTT
cdr3_aa: CASSYRFMAEAFF

v_call: TRBV1
cdr3_length: 17
clone_size: .
d_call: .
j_call: TRBJ1-4
cdr3_nt: TGCGCCAGCAGCCAAGGATCCAGTAAAACGACAGGGGGAAAACTGTTTTTT
cdr3_aa: CASSQGSSKTTGGKLFF

v_call: TRBV25-1
cdr3_length: 14
clone_size: .
d_call: .
j_call: TRBJ2-2
cdr3_nt: TGTGCCAGCAGTGAATTGGTGGAATCCGGGGAGCTGTTTTTT
cdr3_aa: CASSELVESGELFF

v_call: TRBV9
cdr3_length: 14
clone_size: .
d_call: .
j_call: TRBJ2-1
cdr3_nt: TGTGCCAGCAGTGACGGAGGGGACTACAATGAGCAGTTCTTC
cdr3_aa: CASSDGGDYNEQFF

v_call: TRBV4-1
cdr3_length: 15
clone_size: .
d_call: .
j_call: TRBJ1-2
cdr3_nt: TGCGCCAGCAGCCAAGAATCAAGGGAGGCGAATGGCTACACCTTC
cdr3_aa: CASSQESREANGYTF

v_call: TRBV4-1
cdr3_length: 16
clone_size: few
d_call: .
j_call: TRBJ1-1
cdr3_nt: TGCGCCAGCAGCCAAGATATAACAAGGGACCGAAGTAAAACTTTCTTT
cdr3_aa: CASSQDITRDRSKTFF

v_call: TRBV9
cdr3_length: 15
clone_size: .
d_call: .
j_call: TRBJ1-4
cdr3_nt: TGTGCCAGCAGCGTCAGTGGGAGGGTTGGGGAAAAACTGTTTTTT
cdr3_aa: CASSVSGRVGEKLFF

v_call: TRBV9
cdr3_length: 13
clone_size: few
d_call: .
j_call: TRBJ2-5
cdr3_nt: TGTGCCAGCACGCCGGGGACCCAAGAGACCCAGTACTTC
cdr3_aa: CASTPGTQETQYF

v_call: TRBV9
cdr3_length: 13
clone_size: .
d_call: .
j_call: TRBJ1-1
cdr3_nt: TGTGCCAGCAGCTTCGGGAGTTACACTGAAGCTTTCTTT
cdr3_aa: CASSFGSYTEAFF

v_call: TRBV11-3
cdr3_length: 17
clone_size: .
d_call: .
j_call: TRBJ1-3
cdr3_nt: TGTGCCAGCAGCTTATTCGGGGGGCTTCTTTCCGGAAACACCATATATTTT
cdr3_aa: CASSLFGGLLSGNTIYF

v_call: TRBV19
cdr3_length: 15
clone_size: once
d_call: .
j_call: TRBJ1-2
cdr3_nt: TGTGCCACAAAAGACCAGGATAGACCTGCCTATGGCTACACCTTC
cdr3_aa: CATKDQDRPAYGYTF

v_call: TRBV28
cdr3_length: 14
clone_size: .
d_call: .
j_call: TRBJ2-3
cdr3_nt: TGTGCCAGCAGTTCATACAGTGGAGCAGATACGCAGTATTTT
cdr3_aa: CASSSYSGADTQYF

v_call: TRBV19
cdr3_length: 15
clone_size: .
d_call: .
j_call: TRBJ2-1
cdr3_nt: TGTGCCAGTAGTATGCAGGGGGGCTCCTACAATGAGCAGTTCTTC
cdr3_aa: CASSMQGGSYNEQFF

v_call: TRBV19
cdr3_length: 15
clone_size: .
d_call: .
j_call: TRBJ1-6
cdr3_nt: TGTGCCAGTAGGGCAGACCGGTCCTATAATTTACCCCTCCACTTT
cdr3_aa: CASRADRSYNLPLHF

v_call: TRBV11-3
cdr3_length: 16
clone_size: few
d_call: TRBD1
j_call: TRBJ1-6
cdr3_nt: TGTGCCAGCCACCTAGGGGGCAGACAACTAAATTCACCCCTCCACTTT
cdr3_aa: CASHLGGRQLNSPLHF

v_call: TRBV1
cdr3_length: 16
clone_size: .
d_call: .
j_call: TRBJ1-2
cdr3_nt: TGCGCCAGCAGCCGCCAAGGGGCGGCCGGCGAAAGGGGCTACACCTTC
cdr3_aa: CASSRQGAAGERGYTF

v_call: TRBV29-1
cdr3_length: 14
clone_size: once
d_call: TRBD1
j_call: TRBJ1-2
cdr3_nt: TGCAGCGTCCACGGACAGGGAATTAACTATGGCTACACCTTC
cdr3_aa: CSVHGQGINYGYTF

v_call: TRBV19
cdr3_length: 16
clone_size: .
d_call: TRBD1
j_call: TRBJ1-5
cdr3_nt: TGTGCCAGTACCACCCTGGCGACAGGGGGCCGTCAGCCCCAGCATTTT
cdr3_aa: CASTTLATGGRQPQHF

v_call: TRBV9
cdr3_length: 13
clone_size: large
d_call: .
j_call: TRBJ2-1
cdr3_nt: TGTGCCAGCAGCGCTGGGGTACTTTTCGAGCAGTTCTTC
cdr3_aa: CASSAGVLFEQFF

v_call: TRBV10-2
cdr3_length: 13
clone_size: .
d_call: .
j_call: TRBJ2-5
cdr3_nt: TGCGCCAGCAGTGGGGACATCCAAGAGACCCAGTACTTC
cdr3_aa: CASSGDIQETQYF

v_call: TRBV11-3
cdr3_length: 17
clone_size: few
d_call: .
j_call: TRBJ2-5
cdr3_nt: TGTGCCAGCAGCTTGGGCAACCGGGACACATCGGGAGAGACCCAGTACTTC
cdr3_aa: CASSLGNRDTSGETQYF

v_call: TRBV19
cdr3_length: 15
clone_size: .
d_call: TRBD2
j_call: TRBJ2-2
cdr3_nt: TGTGCCAGTAGCGCACTAGCGGGGGGAACCGGGGAGCTGTTTTTT
cdr3_aa: CASSALAGGTGELFF

v_call: TRBV9
cdr3_length: 14
clone_size: few
d_call: TRBD1
j_call: TRBJ1-1
cdr3_nt: TGTGCCAGCAGCGAGGGGACAGGGGACACTGAAGCTTTCTTT
cdr3_aa: CASSEGTGDTEAFF

v_call: TRBV19
cdr3_length: 13
clone_size: .
d_call: .
j_call: TRBJ2-1
cdr3_nt: TGTGCCAGTGGAGACCAGGGGCGGAATGAGCAGTTCTTC
cdr3_aa: CASGDQGRNEQFF

v_call: TRBV6-8
cdr3_length: 13
clone_size: .
d_call: .
j_call: TRBJ1-5
cdr3_nt: TGTGCCAGCAGGCAGGTTGGCAATCAGCCCCAGCATTTT
cdr3_aa: CASRQVGNQPQHF

v_call: TRBV6-8
cdr3_length: 12
clone_size: few
d_call: .
j_call: TRBJ2-3
cdr3_nt: TGTGCCAGCAGTTACCTCTTAGATACGCAGTATTTT
cdr3_aa: CASSYLLDTQYF

v_call: TRBV11-3
cdr3_length: 17
clone_size: few
d_call: TRBD1
j_call: TRBJ1-2
cdr3_nt: TGTGCCAGCAGCTTGGCTTGGGACAGGGGGCGTAGCTATGGCTACACCTTC
cdr3_aa: CASSLAWDRGRSYGYTF

v_call: TRBV9
cdr3_length: 15
clone_size: .
d_call: TRBD1
j_call: TRBJ2-5
cdr3_nt: TGTGCCAGCAGCGTCATACAGGGGGGAGGAGAGACCCAGTACTTC
cdr3_aa: CASSVIQGGGETQYF

v_call: TRBV9
cdr3_length: 15
clone_size: few
d_call: TRBD1
j_call: TRBJ1-5
cdr3_nt: TGTGCCAGCAGGAGAGACAGGGCCCGCAATCAGCCCCAGCATTTT
cdr3_aa: CASRRDRARNQPQHF